Below, 9 T cell receptor beta chains from the same sample are listed, as sequenced in a study of blood T cell repertoires in COVID-19. This table comes from immunoSEQ multiplex PCR, and its TCRdb copy is limited to in-frame clones, with some not included. The sample has some 130,000 clones; more than 75% are singletons. The sequenced sample consisted of peripheral blood. These receptors were taken from a woman aged 55-75 years with acute or convalescent COVID-19.

In its sample, this clone was seen once. The junction and the germline gene differ at one end; a read error may be behind it. The rearrangement joins TRBV2 to TRBJ1-3; the match to TRBD1 covers 7 bases. The germline V gene has CDR1 SNHLY and CDR2 FYNNEI. CDR3 length equals 15 residues. CDR3 in DNA: TGTGCCAGCAGTTCGACGACAGGGTCTGGTAACACCATATATTTT. Translated: CASSSTTGSGNTIYF.

The chain recombines TRBV3-1 (or the pseudogene TRBV3-2) with TRBJ1-2; D remains ambiguous. Germline V gene data show CDR1 as LGHDT and CDR2 as YNNKEL (reference sequence). Trimming left V 4 bases short and J 4 bases short, with 4 bases between. The CDR3 contains 11 residues. This chain's CDR3 is CASSRLYGYTF. CDR3 DNA: TGTGCCAGCAGCCGTCTCTATGGCTACACCTTC.

V and J are TRBV5-1 and TRBJ1-3, with D perhaps matching TRBD1 (5 bases). CDR3 size: 17 residues. Germline V gene lookup returns CDR1 SGHRS and CDR2 YFSETQ. Trimming cost V 0 bases and J 0 bases, with 13 bases left between them. This chain's CDR3 is CASSLGAGINSGNTIYF. CDR3 DNA sequence: TGCGCCAGCAGCTTGGGGGCAGGGATCAACTCTGGAAACACCATATATTTT.

This clone was picked up a small number of times. The J gene is TRBJ1-2, the V gene TRBV6-5; TRBD1 agrees at 7 bases. Germline assignment: CDR1 MNHEY and CDR2 SVGAGI. The J segment lost 4 bases and the V segment lost 6 bases, leaving 5 bases of the junction unmatched. The CDR3 is 13 amino acids. The CDR3 sequence is CASSPDRFYGYTF. Written as DNA, the CDR3 is TGTGCCAGCAGCCCGGACAGGTTCTATGGCTACACCTTC.

V gene TRBV28 combines with J gene TRBJ2-5; the match to TRBD1 covers 7 bases. CDR1 and CDR2 from the germline V gene are MDHEN and SYDVKM. Trimming cost V 7 bases and J 4 bases; bases outside gene matches: 6. The CDR3 is made up of 13 amino acids. The CDR3 DNA reads as TGTGCCAGCACCGGGACAGCCCGAGAGACCCAGTACTTC. Protein product: CASTGTARETQYF.

This sequence joins TRBV6-1 and TRBJ1-5, with 9 bases matching TRBD1. Per germline, CDR1 MNHNS and CDR2 SASEGT. The CDR3 is 18 residues long. Losses at the gene ends were 3 bases for V and 0 bases for J; bases not matched to a gene: 9. The CDR3 DNA reads as TGTGCCAGCAGTGACCCCGGGACAGGGACGTATAGCAATCAGCCCCAGCATTTT. Its protein is CASSDPGTGTYSNQPQHF.

V usage is TRBV6-5 and J usage is TRBJ1-5; possible D gene TRBD1, 6 bases. The germline V gene has CDR1 MNHEY and CDR2 SVGAGI. V dropped 0 bases and J dropped 6 bases, with 15 bases sitting between them. The CDR3 consists of 16 residues. In DNA, the CDR3 is TGTGCCAGCAGTTACTCTCCGCCAGGGGTCGGTCAGCCCCAGCATTTT. This translates into CASSYSPPGVGQPQHF.

V and J are TRBV29-1 and TRBJ1-1; 8 nucleotides agree with TRBD1. Losses at the gene ends were 5 bases for V and 3 bases for J; bases not matched to a gene: 2. CDR1 is SQVTM and CDR2 is ANQGSEA in the germline V gene. The CDR3 spans 12 residues. The CDR3 here is CSVKQGDTEAFF. In DNA form, the CDR3 reads TGCAGCGTTAAACAGGGGGACACTGAAGCTTTCTTT. The full variable domain, in which reference TRBV29-1 and TRBJ1-1 provide the parts outside the CDR3, is SAVISQKPSRDICQRGTSLTIQCQVDSQVTMMFWYRQQPGQSLTLIATANQGSEATYESGFVIDKFPISRPNLTFSTLTVSNMSPEDSSIYLCSVKQGDTEAFFGQGTRLTVV.

The chain joins TRBV6-6 to TRBJ1-1; D uncertain. The ends were cut back, 2 bases at V and 11 bases at J, with 12 bases in the middle. This CDR3 spans 12 amino acids. In germline, CDR1 is MNHNY, CDR2 SVGAGI (reference sequence). The CDR3 DNA follows: TGTGCCAGCAGTTACAGGCAGGATTTGGCTTTCTTT. It is translated as CASSYRQDLAFF.